These T cell receptor beta chains were read from a single sample in a study of blood T cell repertoires in COVID-19. Assay used: immunoSEQ multiplex PCR; TCRdb lists only in-frame clones, some missing. Here the sample spans about 200,000 clones, 70% to 90% being singletons. Sequencing used peripheral blood. These receptors all come from a woman aged 35 to 49 who had recovered from COVID-19. CDR3s include the opening cysteine and the closing phenylalanine or tryptophan. A D gene is named only where the DNA matches it firmly. Size is omitted from some rows. Given values are once, few, many or a class for expanded clones.

cdr3_aa cdr3_nt d_call clone_size j_call v_call
CASSLALDRGFYEQYF TGTGCCAGCAGCTTGGCCCTAGACAGGGGGTTCTACGAGCAGTACTTC TRBD1 - TRBJ2-7 TRBV5-6
CSAGGTSGYTF TGCAGTGCGGGAGGAACGAGTGGCTACACCTTC - - TRBJ1-2 TRBV20-1
CASSYSPDSVTQYF TGTGCCAGCAGTTACTCCCCGGACTCGGTGACCCAGTACTTC - - TRBJ2-5 TRBV6-2/TRBV6-3
CAWSPPGLGRTEQFF TGTGCCTGGAGCCCACCGGGACTAGGACGCACTGAGCAGTTCTTC TRBD2 - TRBJ2-1 TRBV30
CASSEALSGLGETQYF TGTGCCAGCAGTGAAGCACTCTCGGGACTTGGAGAGACCCAGTACTTC - - TRBJ2-5 TRBV6-1
CASSLGVSGAATGELFF TGCGCCAGCAGCTTGGGCGTATCGGGAGCTGCCACCGGGGAGCTGTTTTTT - - TRBJ2-2 TRBV5-1
CASSQEAGTGGGQPQHF TGCGCCAGCAGCCAAGAAGCCGGGACAGGGGGCGGTCAGCCCCAGCATTTT TRBD1 - TRBJ1-5 TRBV4-1
CASSLGRGLGNTDTQYF TGCGCCAGCAGCTTGGGTCGTGGACTGGGAAACACAGATACGCAGTATTTT - once TRBJ2-3 TRBV5-1
CASSTRDSANTGELFF TGTGCCAGTAGTACCCGGGACAGCGCGAACACCGGGGAGCTGTTTTTT TRBD1 once TRBJ2-2 TRBV19
CASSQGSGEQFF TGTGCCAGCAGCCAAGGATCCGGTGAGCAGTTCTTC - few TRBJ2-1 TRBV14
CASTFEAAVDEQFF TGTGCCAGCACCTTTGAGGCTGCTGTAGATGAGCAGTTCTTC - few TRBJ2-1 TRBV7-2
CASRIWRVGAGELFF TGTGCCAGCCGGATCTGGCGGGTTGGAGCCGGGGAGCTGTTTTTT - - TRBJ2-2 TRBV6-5
CASSQERRGYEQYF TGCGCCAGCAGCCAAGAGCGACGGGGTTACGAGCAGTACTTC - few TRBJ2-7 TRBV4-1
CASSLNGAYEQYF TGTGCCAGCAGTTTAAACGGAGCCTACGAGCAGTACTTC - - TRBJ2-7 TRBV28
CAISLDNEQFF TGTGCCATCAGCCTTGACAATGAGCAGTTCTTC - - TRBJ2-1 TRBV10-3
CASSIAFGASGYTDTQYF TGTGCCAGTAGTATAGCCTTTGGGGCTAGCGGATACACAGATACGCAGTATTTT TRBD2 - TRBJ2-3 TRBV19
CASSDQGQETQYF TGTGCCAGTAGTGACCAGGGTCAAGAGACCCAGTACTTC - many TRBJ2-5 TRBV19
CASSQRRRGSTDTQYF TGTGCCAGCAGCCAAAGGCGGCGGGGCAGCACAGATACGCAGTATTTT - - TRBJ2-3 TRBV3-1/TRBV3-2
CASSSGSYGYTF TGTGCCAGCAGCTCAGGGTCCTATGGCTACACCTTC - - TRBJ1-2 TRBV11-2
CASRGNQRREQYF TGTGCCAGCAGAGGAAACCAGCGGCGCGAGCAGTACTTC - - TRBJ2-7 TRBV28
CASSQLDRGAWGNIQYF TGTGCCAGCAGCCAATTGGACAGGGGCGCTTGGGGAAACATTCAGTACTTC TRBD1 - TRBJ2-4 TRBV14
CASSSGQSTGELFF TGTGCCAGCAGTTCGGGACAGAGCACCGGGGAGCTGTTTTTT TRBD1 - TRBJ2-2 TRBV6-5
CASSQCLPPIADKSSYEQYF TGCGCCAGCAGTCAATGCCTACCCCCGATAGCAGATAAGAGCTCCTACGAGCAGTACTTC - - TRBJ2-7 TRBV23-1
CAYHSGGVLSNSPLHF TGTGCCTACCACTCGGGGGGGGTTTTAAGTAATTCACCCCTCCACTTT - - TRBJ1-6 TRBV30
CASVSGTSGLYSYEQYF TGTGCCTCTGTCTCGGGGACTAGCGGGCTTTACTCCTACGAGCAGTACTTC TRBD2 - TRBJ2-7 TRBV28
CASSEWGGENRYEQYF TGTGCCAGCAGTGAATGGGGCGGGGAAAACCGGTACGAGCAGTACTTC - - TRBJ2-7 TRBV6-1
CASSSQPGLAEAYNEQFF TGTGCCAGTAGTAGCCAACCGGGACTAGCGGAAGCGTACAATGAGCAGTTCTTC TRBD2 - TRBJ2-1 TRBV19
CASSTGLVGYEQYF TGTGCCAGCAGCACGGGACTCGTAGGCTACGAGCAGTACTTC - - TRBJ2-7 TRBV13
CASSQQGQGNTEAFF TGTGCCAGTAGTCAGCAGGGACAGGGGAACACTGAAGCTTTCTTT TRBD1 - TRBJ1-1 TRBV19
CASSLGTGISGNTIYF TGTGCCAGCAGCTTAGGTACAGGAATCTCTGGAAACACCATATATTTT - - TRBJ1-3 TRBV7-9